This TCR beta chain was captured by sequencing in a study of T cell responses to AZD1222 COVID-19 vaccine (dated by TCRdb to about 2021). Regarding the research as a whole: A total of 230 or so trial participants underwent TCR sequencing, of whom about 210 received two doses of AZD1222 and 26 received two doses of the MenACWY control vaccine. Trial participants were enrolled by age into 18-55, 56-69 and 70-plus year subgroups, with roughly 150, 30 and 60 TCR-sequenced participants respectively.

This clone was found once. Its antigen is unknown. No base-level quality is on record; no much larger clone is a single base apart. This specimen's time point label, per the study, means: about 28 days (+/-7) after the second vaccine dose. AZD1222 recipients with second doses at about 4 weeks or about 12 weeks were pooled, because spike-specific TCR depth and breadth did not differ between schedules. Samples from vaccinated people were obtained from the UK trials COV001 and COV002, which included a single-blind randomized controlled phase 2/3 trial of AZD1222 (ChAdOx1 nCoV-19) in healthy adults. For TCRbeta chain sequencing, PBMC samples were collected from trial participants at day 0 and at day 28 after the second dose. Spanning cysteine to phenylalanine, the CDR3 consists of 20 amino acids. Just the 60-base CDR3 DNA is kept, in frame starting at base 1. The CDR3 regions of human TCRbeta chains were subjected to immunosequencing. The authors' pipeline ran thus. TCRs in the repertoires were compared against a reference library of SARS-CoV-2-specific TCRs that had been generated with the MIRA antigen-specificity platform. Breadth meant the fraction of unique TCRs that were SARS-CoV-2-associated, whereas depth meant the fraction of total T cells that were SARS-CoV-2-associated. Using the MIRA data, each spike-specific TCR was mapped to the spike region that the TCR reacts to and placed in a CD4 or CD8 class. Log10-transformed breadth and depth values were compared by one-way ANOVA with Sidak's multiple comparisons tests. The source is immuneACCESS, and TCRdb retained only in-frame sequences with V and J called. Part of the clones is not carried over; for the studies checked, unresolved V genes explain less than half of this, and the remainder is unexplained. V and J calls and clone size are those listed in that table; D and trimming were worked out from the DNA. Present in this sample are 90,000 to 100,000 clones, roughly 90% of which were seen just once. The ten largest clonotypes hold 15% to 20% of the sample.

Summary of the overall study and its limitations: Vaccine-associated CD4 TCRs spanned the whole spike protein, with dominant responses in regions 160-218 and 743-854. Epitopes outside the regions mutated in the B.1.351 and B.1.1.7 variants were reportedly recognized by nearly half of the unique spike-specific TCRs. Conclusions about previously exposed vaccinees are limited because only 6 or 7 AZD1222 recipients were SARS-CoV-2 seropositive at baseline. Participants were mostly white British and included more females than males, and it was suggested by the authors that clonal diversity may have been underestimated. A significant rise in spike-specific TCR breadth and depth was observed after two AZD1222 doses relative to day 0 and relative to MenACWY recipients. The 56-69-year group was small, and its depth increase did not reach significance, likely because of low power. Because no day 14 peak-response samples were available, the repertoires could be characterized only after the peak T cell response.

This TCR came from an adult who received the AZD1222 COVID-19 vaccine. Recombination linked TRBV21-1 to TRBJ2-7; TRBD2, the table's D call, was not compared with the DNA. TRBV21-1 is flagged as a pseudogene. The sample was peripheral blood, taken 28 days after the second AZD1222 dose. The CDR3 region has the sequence CASSKPPTSGHTINFYEQYF. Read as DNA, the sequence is TGTGCCAGCAGCAAACCCCCGACTAGCGGGCATACCATTAATTTCTACGAGCAGTACTTC.